This entry features one T cell receptor (beta chain) sequence. The data were obtained in a study of blood T cell repertoires in COVID-19. Study-level background: COVID-19 samples, acute and convalescent, were from the United States, Italy and Spain. PBMCs, B-cell-depleted T cells, or T cells provided the cDNA or gDNA that made up the material.

Assignment of participants to cohorts was predicated upon participant-reported clinical history. V was pared by 2 bases and J by 6 bases, with 8 bases between. The CDR3 sequence is 14 residues long. The V gene's germline CDR1 is MNHNY and CDR2 SVGAGI (reference sequence). In the authors' workflow: Reference gene primer amplification yielded estimated nucleated cell counts. The method was immunoSEQ multiplex PCR; TCRdb's version includes in-frame clones alone and lacks a portion of them. That table is the source of V, J and clone size, and D and trimming were worked out from the DNA. The table lists some 190,000 clones, approximately 80% of them singletons.

This TCR came from a man aged 25-45 years with acute COVID-19. The sample taken for sequencing was PBMCs or T cells enriched from blood (not recorded which). The chain uses TRBV6-6 and TRBJ1-6; D gene unclear. DNA for the CDR3: TGTGCCAGCAGTTACGGACTGCCTAATTCACCCCTCCACTTT. It codes for CASSYGLPNSPLHF.